One sample yielded the 10 T cell receptor beta chains listed below, sequenced in a study of cytomegalovirus exposure and HLA in healthy donors. The protocol was immunoSEQ multiplex PCR, while the TCRdb copy is restricted to in-frame clones and leaves out a portion. The sample has approximately 160,000 clones, about 88% seen once; the top ten hold about 3%. Specimen: PBMCs. These receptors were taken from a woman under 30 in good health and CMV-seropositive.

The V gene is TRBV4-1, the J gene TRBJ2-7; 8 nucleotides match TRBD1. After removal of 3 bases from V and 3 bases from J, the junction contained 7 bases not matched to a gene. This CDR3 has 15 residues. CDR1 and CDR2 from the germline V gene are MGHRA and YSYEKL. In DNA form, the CDR3 reads TGCGCCAGCAGCCATCCAGGACAGGGTGGCTACGAGCAGTACTTC. Translating gives CASSHPGQGGYEQYF.

The chain joins TRBV2 to TRBJ2-2; 8 bases fit TRBD1. Trimming took 5 bases from V and 3 from J; bases not matched to a gene: 5. CDR3 size: 15 residues. CDR1 and CDR2 (germline): SNHLY, FYNNEI. The CDR3 reads CASSWTGIHTGELFF. DNA of the CDR3: TGTGCCAGCAGTTGGACAGGGATTCACACCGGGGAGCTGTTTTTT.

V gene TRBV5-6 combines with J gene TRBJ2-7, with 9 bases that match TRBD2. Looked up from germline, CDR1 is SGHDT and CDR2 is YYEEEE. The J segment lost 2 bases and the V segment lost 3 bases, leaving 6 bases of the junction unmatched. This CDR3 is 15 amino acids long. The CDR3 reads CASSSTSGGAYEQYF. The CDR3, as DNA: TGTGCCAGCAGCTCGACTAGCGGAGGGGCCTACGAGCAGTACTTC. The entire variable domain, with the rest obtained from reference TRBV5-6 and TRBJ2-7, is as follows: DAGVTQSPTHLIKTRGQQVTLRCSPKSGHDTVSWYQQALGQGPQFIFQYYEEEERQRGNFPDRFSGHQFPNYSSELNVNALLLGDSALYLCASSSTSGGAYEQYFGPGTRLTVT.

This clone was detected once. This chain joins TRBV11-2 and TRBJ2-3; 13 nucleotides match TRBD2. The CDR3 consists of 16 residues. The junction had 4 bases not matched to a gene; V was cut back by 1 base and J by 6 bases. CDR1 and CDR2 from the germline V gene are SGHAT and FQNNGV. Here the CDR3 reads CASSLGTSGRGDTQYF. The CDR3 region has the DNA TGTGCCAGCAGCTTAGGGACTAGCGGGAGAGGGGATACGCAGTATTTT.

The chain recombines TRBV10-2 with TRBJ2-1, with 16 bases matching TRBD2. The J segment lost 10 bases and the V segment lost 4 bases, leaving 13 bases of the junction unmatched. The CDR3 length is 18 residues. The V gene's germline CDR1 is WSHSY and CDR2 SAAADI. CDR3 nucleotide sequence: TGCGCCAGCAGTGTTCTTAAACCCTCGGGACTAGCGGGAGGGGAGCAGTTCTTC. Translating it yields CASSVLKPSGLAGGEQFF.

This chain joins TRBV19 and TRBJ2-1, with D tentatively TRBD1 (6 bases). Trimming left V 7 bases short and J 6 bases short, with 16 bases between. The CDR3 sequence is 14 residues long. In germline, CDR1 is LNHDA, CDR2 SQIVND (reference sequence). In nucleotides, the CDR3 is TGTGCCAGTACTAATTGGCCAGGGGCCAATGAGCAGTTCTTC. It codes for CASTNWPGANEQFF.

The chain links TRBV6-6 to TRBJ2-7; the match to TRBD2 covers 15 bases. The germline V gene encodes CDR1 MNHNY and CDR2 SVGAGI (reference sequence). J lost 7 bases, V lost 4 bases, and 5 bases had no gene match. The CDR3 extends over 15 amino acids. CDR3 nucleotide sequence: TGTGCCAGCAGTTCATCCGGGACTAGCGGGAGGGAGCAGTACTTC. Amino acid sequence: CASSSSGTSGREQYF.

This clone showed up just a few times. This rearrangement joins TRBV9 to TRBJ2-3; no reliable D call. Germline CDR1 is SGDLS and CDR2 is YYNGEE. V shed 0 bases and J shed 2 bases, with 4 bases lying between them. The CDR3 contains 13 residues. The CDR3 reads CASSVAYTDTQYF. The CDR3 DNA reads TGTGCCAGCAGCGTAGCTTACACAGATACGCAGTATTTT.

The gene calls are TRBV6-5 and TRBJ2-7, with 7 bases aligning to TRBD1. CDR1 is MNHEY and CDR2 is SVGAGI in the germline V gene. The V and J ends lost 5 bases and 6 bases, in that order; junction bases with no gene match: 7. The CDR3 consists of 13 residues. CDR3 loop: CASSRQGSAEQYF. Written as DNA, the CDR3 is TGTGCCAGCAGTCGACAGGGTTCCGCCGAGCAGTACTTC.

This clone was seen only once. In DNA form, the CDR3 reads TGTGCCAGCAGTTTGCCTTCGGGGGTAGCGGGATCTAACGAGCAGTACTTC. Residues: CASSLPSGVAGSNEQYF. The chain joins TRBV27 to TRBJ2-7; 8 bases align to TRBD2. The germline gives CDR1 MNHEY, CDR2 SMNVEV (reference sequence). The CDR3 spans 17 residues. V was clipped by 3 bases and J by 5 bases; unmatched bases: 15.